This T cell receptor (beta chain) was captured by sequencing in a study of blood T cell repertoires in COVID-19. Turning to this clone: The junction and the germline gene differ at one end; a read error may be behind it.

The CDR3 has 15 amino acids. Germline V CDR1 and CDR2: SSHAT, FNYEAQ (reference sequence). Only in-frame clones appear in the TCRdb table, and some are missing; sequencing was by immunoSEQ multiplex PCR. This table has around 230,000 clones, about 91% appearing once. Source material: PBMCs or T cells enriched from blood (not recorded which). This chain connects TRBV7-7 to TRBJ2-3, with 11 bases identical to TRBD2. The origin of this receptor is a woman in her forties with acute COVID-19. The CDR3 spells CASSWTSGSTDTQYF. Here the CDR3 DNA reads TGTGCTAGCAGCTGGACTAGCGGGAGCACAGATACGCAGTATTTT.